The clone carrying this TCR beta chain was detected only once. The target antigen is unknown. CDR3 size: 14 residues. The V gene's germline CDR1 is MNHNS and CDR2 SASEGT. Trimming stripped 6 bases from V and 1 base from J, with 12 bases between. The sample is drawn from a study of shared clonotypes between healthy human individuals. Whole-study results and caveats: Across subsets, estimated richness was generally greater for naive than for memory populations. Non-shared clonotypes displayed generation probabilities falling below those of clonotypes present in all four donors. The authors sampled blood alone, and tissue repertoires likely differ.

It was at deep level that the assay was run. The method was immunoSEQ multiplex PCR; TCRdb's version includes in-frame clones alone and lacks a portion of them. The repertoire consists of millions of clones, with over 85% occurring once and the leading ten covering approximately 0.4%. Sequenced input: naive CD4+ T cells from PBMCs. Subset meaning: CD45RA+ positively selected. The receptor was isolated from a man in his late teens or twenties in good health. Some clones in this sample may be carry-over from other donors' samples. This chain joins TRBV6-1 and TRBJ1-1, with D possibly TRBD1 on 6 matching bases. The CDR3 region has the DNA TGTGCCAGCAGCCCGACAGGAGCGAACACTGAAGCTTTCTTT. This translates into CASSPTGANTEAFF.